The rows below give T cell receptor beta chains drawn from one sample of a study of blood T cell repertoires in COVID-19. Method: immunoSEQ multiplex PCR; TCRdb's copy keeps in-frame clones and lacks some. Of over 450,000 clones listed, approximately 88% were seen once; the top ten hold around 7.8%. The sequencing sample was made of peripheral blood. The receptors derive from a woman between 50 and 59 years old with COVID-19, enrolled during active disease. The CDR3 runs from the conserved cysteine through the conserved F or W. Each record gives: D gene, CDR3 length, J gene, clone size, V gene, CDR3 protein, CDR3 DNA. The D gene is left open where the match is weak. Clone size is stated in some rows and not others, as once, few, many or a class when expanded.

D gene: -; CDR3 length: 15; J gene: TRBJ1-1; clone size: -; V gene: TRBV5-1; CDR3 protein: CASSFWGLLNTEAFF; CDR3 DNA: TGCGCCAGCAGCTTTTGGGGGCTTTTGAACACTGAAGCTTTCTTT
D gene: -; CDR3 length: 14; J gene: TRBJ1-1; clone size: -; V gene: TRBV5-1; CDR3 protein: CASSLGGTNTEAFF; CDR3 DNA: TGCGCCAGCAGCTTGGGCGGGACGAACACTGAAGCTTTCTTT
D gene: -; CDR3 length: 15; J gene: TRBJ2-3; clone size: -; V gene: TRBV18; CDR3 protein: CASSLAVGSGDTQYF; CDR3 DNA: TGTGCCAGCTCCCTTGCGGTGGGGAGTGGGGATACGCAGTATTTT
D gene: TRBD1; CDR3 length: 13; J gene: TRBJ2-4; clone size: -; V gene: TRBV24-1; CDR3 protein: CATAGGSENIQYF; CDR3 DNA: TGTGCCACTGCAGGGGGCTCGGAAAACATTCAGTACTTC
D gene: -; CDR3 length: 14; J gene: TRBJ2-2; clone size: few; V gene: TRBV10-1; CDR3 protein: CASSESNGAGELFF; CDR3 DNA: TGCGCCAGCAGTGAGTCGAACGGGGCCGGGGAGCTGTTTTTT
D gene: TRBD1; CDR3 length: 13; J gene: TRBJ1-1; clone size: -; V gene: TRBV7-9; CDR3 protein: CASSLGGTGDAFF; CDR3 DNA: TGTGCCAGCAGCTTAGGGGGGACAGGGGACGCTTTCTTT
D gene: -; CDR3 length: 13; J gene: TRBJ1-4; clone size: -; V gene: TRBV7-8; CDR3 protein: CASSSRQDPKLFF; CDR3 DNA: TGTGCCAGCAGCTCGAGACAGGATCCCAAACTGTTTTTT
D gene: -; CDR3 length: 15; J gene: TRBJ1-4; clone size: -; V gene: TRBV7-9; CDR3 protein: CASSSAGQTNEKLFF; CDR3 DNA: TGTGCCAGCAGCTCTGCGGGTCAGACTAATGAAAAACTGTTTTTT
D gene: -; CDR3 length: 13; J gene: TRBJ2-2; clone size: -; V gene: TRBV18; CDR3 protein: CASSPVVGGELFF; CDR3 DNA: TGTGCCAGCTCACCCGTAGTTGGCGGGGAGCTGTTTTTT
D gene: -; CDR3 length: 15; J gene: TRBJ1-6; clone size: -; V gene: TRBV6-5; CDR3 protein: CASPRGGAYNSPLHF; CDR3 DNA: TGTGCCAGCCCCAGGGGTGGCGCCTATAATTCACCCCTCCACTTT
D gene: TRBD1; CDR3 length: 12; J gene: TRBJ1-2; clone size: -; V gene: TRBV23-1; CDR3 protein: CASSQQGGGYTF; CDR3 DNA: TGCGCCAGCAGCCAACAGGGGGGTGGCTACACCTTC
D gene: -; CDR3 length: 14; J gene: TRBJ1-1; clone size: -; V gene: TRBV18; CDR3 protein: CASSPSRSGTEAFF; CDR3 DNA: TGTGCCAGCTCACCAAGCAGGTCCGGAACTGAAGCTTTCTTT
D gene: -; CDR3 length: 12; J gene: TRBJ2-7; clone size: -; V gene: TRBV11-2; CDR3 protein: CASSLAYYEQYF; CDR3 DNA: TGTGCCAGCAGCTTAGCGTACTACGAGCAGTACTTC
D gene: -; CDR3 length: 16; J gene: TRBJ1-5; clone size: -; V gene: TRBV7-2; CDR3 protein: CASSLDAQVFNQPQHF; CDR3 DNA: TGTGCCAGCAGCTTAGACGCGCAGGTGTTTAATCAGCCCCAGCATTTT
D gene: -; CDR3 length: 13; J gene: TRBJ2-1; clone size: -; V gene: TRBV7-2; CDR3 protein: CASSLISAGEQFF; CDR3 DNA: TGTGCCAGCAGCTTGATTAGCGCGGGTGAGCAGTTCTTC
D gene: -; CDR3 length: 11; J gene: TRBJ1-1; clone size: -; V gene: TRBV6-5; CDR3 protein: CFLFFGGGAFF; CDR3 DNA: TGTTTCCTATTTTTCGGGGGAGGAGCTTTCTTT
D gene: TRBD1; CDR3 length: 15; J gene: TRBJ1-1; clone size: once; V gene: TRBV25-1; CDR3 protein: CASSALGTGDTEAFF; CDR3 DNA: TGTGCCAGCAGTGCCCTCGGGACAGGGGACACTGAAGCTTTCTTT
D gene: -; CDR3 length: 16; J gene: TRBJ1-2; clone size: -; V gene: TRBV7-2; CDR3 protein: CASSARVGGGLQGYTF; CDR3 DNA: TGTGCCAGCAGCGCCCGCGTGGGGGGTGGTTTACAGGGCTACACCTTC
D gene: -; CDR3 length: 12; J gene: TRBJ2-1; clone size: -; V gene: TRBV2; CDR3 protein: CASSPIGSEQFF; CDR3 DNA: TGTGCCAGCAGTCCCATAGGGAGTGAGCAGTTCTTC
D gene: -; CDR3 length: 14; J gene: TRBJ1-1; clone size: -; V gene: TRBV5-1; CDR3 protein: CASSTGRENTEAFF; CDR3 DNA: TGCGCCAGCAGTACCGGACGGGAGAACACTGAAGCTTTCTTT
D gene: TRBD1; CDR3 length: 15; J gene: TRBJ1-1; clone size: -; V gene: TRBV29-1; CDR3 protein: CSVDDPRQGRTEAFF; CDR3 DNA: TGCAGCGTTGACGACCCGCGACAGGGGAGGACTGAAGCTTTCTTT
D gene: -; CDR3 length: 13; J gene: TRBJ2-7; clone size: -; V gene: TRBV2; CDR3 protein: CASSPRQLYEQYF; CDR3 DNA: TGTGCCAGCTCCCCACGTCAACTTTACGAGCAGTACTTC